The 21 T cell receptor beta chains below all came from one sample that was sequenced in a study of cytomegalovirus exposure and HLA in healthy donors. 13 Jbeta primers and 60 Vbeta primers were used for the PCR. Sequencing was performed with immunoSEQ multiplex PCR; in TCRdb, only in-frame clones are kept and a portion is missing. Of roughly 160,000 clones in the sample, about three quarters were seen once. The source material was PBMCs. The source is a girl aged 5 to 17 in good health and CMV-seronegative.

This chain uses TRBV11-2 with TRBJ2-2; D may be TRBD1 (6 bases). V was shortened by 5 bases and J by 6 bases, with 16 bases between the two germline ends. The CDR3 is 15 amino acids. Germline assignment: CDR1 SGHAT and CDR2 FQNNGV. In DNA, the CDR3 is TGTGCCAGCAGCCCACTGGCAGGACAGTCCGGGGAGCTGTTTTTT. The encoded protein is CASSPLAGQSGELFF.

This rearrangement joins TRBV27 to TRBJ1-1; D is perhaps TRBD1 (5 bases). The CDR3 length is 13 residues. Trimming cost V 2 bases and J 7 bases, with 11 bases left between them. CDR1 and CDR2 (germline): MNHEY, SMNVEV (reference sequence). Here the CDR3 reads CASSLGARVEAFF. CDR3 in DNA: TGTGCCAGCAGTTTAGGGGCAAGGGTTGAAGCTTTCTTT.

This chain joins TRBV30 and TRBJ1-1, with D perhaps matching TRBD1 (6 bases). This CDR3 region has 16 residues. Trimming took 2 bases from V and 0 from J, leaving 16 bases between them. Germline assignment: CDR1 GTSNPN and CDR2 SVGIG (reference sequence). CDR3: CAWSTPLGQLNTEAFF. CDR3 bases: TGTGCCTGGAGTACTCCCTTAGGACAGTTGAACACTGAAGCTTTCTTT.

This chain uses TRBV5-4 with TRBJ1-2; unclear D gene. Germline CDR1 is SGHNT and CDR2 is YYREEE (reference sequence). CDR3 length equals 12 residues. V lost 7 bases, J lost 4 bases, and 11 bases lay in between. The CDR3 is CASSRDTYGYTF. As DNA, the CDR3 is TGTGCCAGCTCCCGAGACACCTATGGCTACACCTTC.

The V call is TRBV2, the J call TRBJ1-2, with no clear D. CDR3 size: 12 residues. V was clipped by 7 bases and J by 4 bases, with 10 bases between them. Germline CDR1 SNHLY, CDR2 FYNNEI. The CDR3 loop reads CASNPQVYGYTF. The CDR3 DNA reads TGTGCCAGCAACCCACAAGTCTATGGCTACACCTTC.

About this clone: The junction shows a germline mismatch at one end, possibly a read error. V and J are TRBV9 and TRBJ2-3; 7 bases line up with TRBD2. From germline, CDR1 is SGDLS and CDR2 YYNGEE. There are 14 residues in the CDR3. CDR3 in amino acids: CASTPGGYTDTQYF. DNA of the CDR3: TGTGCTAGCACTCCCGGGGGGTACACAGATACGCAGTATTTT.

This sequence joins TRBV30 and TRBJ1-3; TRBD1 might be the D (5 bases). Germline CDR1 GTSNPN, CDR2 SVGIG (reference sequence). Trimming removed 4 bases from V and 0 bases from J, with 7 bases in between. The CDR3 is made up of 13 amino acids. The CDR3 region is CAWTGLSGNTIYF. The CDR3 coding sequence is TGTGCCTGGACGGGACTCTCTGGAAACACCATATATTTT.

This rearrangement joins TRBV6-5 to TRBJ2-7, with a weak D call TRBD2 (6 bases). The CDR3 length is 14 residues. The germline V and J ends were trimmed by 8 bases and 1 base, with 15 bases remaining between them. Germline V gene data show CDR1 as MNHEY and CDR2 as SVGAGI. CDR3 residues: CASGPRGGSYEQYF. The CDR3 bases are TGTGCCAGCGGACCTAGGGGAGGTTCCTACGAGCAGTACTTC.

This CDR3 reads CASSQRGGLTDTQYF. The DNA of the CDR3 is TGTGCCAGCAGCCAGAGGGGGGGGCTAACAGATACGCAGTATTTT. This chain uses TRBV4-2 with TRBJ2-3; the D gene is possibly TRBD2 (7 bases). The V and J ends lost 3 bases and 3 bases respectively, with 13 bases between them. The CDR3 runs 15 residues. Germline assignment: CDR1 LGHNA and CDR2 YNFKEQ.

The V call is TRBV29-1, the J call TRBJ2-1; D is unclear. Germline V lookup: CDR1 SQVTM, CDR2 ANQGSEA. The CDR3 loop spans 12 amino acids. The V and J ends lost 2 bases and 7 bases respectively, with 9 bases between them. The CDR3 sequence: CSVELQVNEQFF. The CDR3 DNA is TGCAGCGTTGAACTGCAGGTGAATGAGCAGTTCTTC.

The chain has TRBV29-1 and TRBJ2-3, with 11 bases matching TRBD2. Per the germline V gene, CDR1 is SQVTM and CDR2 is ANQGSEA. V was clipped by 6 bases and J by 4 bases; unmatched bases: 0. The CDR3 consists of 12 residues. The chain's CDR3 is CSVLAGADTQYF. The DNA for the CDR3 is TGCAGCGTACTAGCGGGGGCAGATACGCAGTATTTT.

The rearrangement uses TRBV6-5 and TRBJ2-1; 8 bases are a match to TRBD1. This CDR3 contains 15 residues. V lost 4 bases, J lost 4 bases, and 6 bases stayed unmatched. CDR1 MNHEY and CDR2 SVGAGI come from the germline V gene. CDR3 in amino acids: CASSSPRTGYNEQFF. CDR3 nucleotides: TGTGCCAGCAGTTCCCCGAGGACAGGGTACAATGAGCAGTTCTTC.

This clone was counted only a few times. V is TRBV5-1 and J is TRBJ1-1; D gene uncertain. V lost 0 bases, J lost 6 bases, and 12 bases lay in between. Germline CDR1 and CDR2: SGHRS and YFSETQ. The CDR3 runs 14 residues. DNA of the CDR3: TGCGCCAGCAGCTTGGGTGGTCAACAAGCTGAAGCTTTCTTT. Translation: CASSLGGQQAEAFF.

This chain connects TRBV11-2 to TRBJ1-1; 9 positions agree with TRBD1. This CDR3 is 16 amino acids long. The germline V gene encodes CDR1 SGHAT and CDR2 FQNNGV. V lost 0 bases, J lost 11 bases, and 13 bases stayed unmatched. CDR3 sequence reads: CASSLDSGGQGDAAFF. The CDR3 nucleotides are TGTGCCAGCAGCTTAGATTCAGGGGGACAGGGCGATGCGGCTTTCTTT. Based on the CDR3 plus reference TRBV11-2 and TRBJ1-1, the full variable domain is EAGVAQSPRYKIIEKRQSVAFWCNPISGHATLYWYQQILGQGPKLLIQFQNNGVVDDSQLPKDRFSAERLKGVDSTLKIQPAKLEDSAVYLCASSLDSGGQGDAAFFGQGTRLTVV.

V and J are TRBV6-6 and TRBJ2-7; TRBD1 matches at 10 bases. Germline CDR1 MNHNY, CDR2 SVGAGI (reference sequence). J was trimmed by 4 bases and V by 5 bases; bases with no gene match: 8. The CDR3 consists of 15 residues. The CDR3 loop reads CASSDPGTGVYEQYF. As DNA, the CDR3 is TGTGCCAGCAGTGACCCCGGGACAGGGGTTTACGAGCAGTACTTC.

The CDR3 DNA reads as TGTGCCAGCAGTGATCAGGGGGCTCAGGGCAATCAGCCCCAGCATTTT. This translates into CASSDQGAQGNQPQHF. The J gene is TRBJ1-5, the V gene TRBV6-1; TRBD1 agrees at 8 bases. Germline V lookup: CDR1 MNHNS, CDR2 SASEGT. The CDR3 is 16 residues long. V shed 3 bases and J 2 bases; nucleotides not matched to a gene: 6.

This clone was picked up a small number of times. The rearrangement joins TRBV19 to TRBJ2-7; 7 nucleotides match TRBD2. The junction had 6 bases not matched to a gene; V was cut back by 9 bases and J by 1 base. Germline V lookup: CDR1 LNHDA, CDR2 SQIVND (reference sequence). The CDR3 loop spans 13 amino acids. In DNA, the CDR3 is TGTGCCAGCGCGACAGCGGGATCCTACGAGCAGTACTTC. This codes for CASATAGSYEQYF.

The chain employs TRBV6-1 and TRBJ1-1; a weak D match, TRBD1 (5 bases). The germline V gene has CDR1 MNHNS and CDR2 SASEGT. CDR3 length: 15 amino acids. V was clipped by 1 base and J by 3 bases, with 12 bases between them. The CDR3 loop reads CASSEVGGLDTEAFF. The CDR3 DNA sequence: TGTGCCAGCAGTGAAGTGGGGGGTCTCGACACTGAAGCTTTCTTT.

The V call is TRBV14, the J call TRBJ2-1; 9 bases align to TRBD2. The V and J ends lost 0 bases and 7 bases, in that order; junction bases with no gene match: 10. The germline V gene encodes CDR1 SGHDN and CDR2 FVKESK. The CDR3 is 17 residues long. CDR3 sequence (DNA): TGTGCCAGCAGCCAAGAGGAGGGAGGACTAGCGAGAAATGAGCAGTTCTTC. The encoded protein is CASSQEEGGLARNEQFF.

This clone turned up a few times. This chain links TRBV2 with TRBJ1-2; no clear D gene. V was clipped by 2 bases and J by 2 bases, with 6 bases between them. In germline, CDR1 is SNHLY, CDR2 FYNNEI. CDR3 size: 13 residues. CDR3 protein: CASSELQNYGYTF. CDR3 DNA: TGTGCCAGCAGTGAACTTCAGAACTATGGCTACACCTTC.

In this sample, this clone turned up once. The genes are TRBV19 and TRBJ2-3; 11 positions agree with TRBD2. Germline CDR1 LNHDA, CDR2 SQIVND (reference sequence). This CDR3 has 16 residues. J gave up 3 bases and V 2 bases, and 4 bases lay outside the gene matches. The CDR3 DNA is TGTGCCAGTAGTATACTAGCGGGGGGACCTACAGATACGCAGTATTTT. Its translation: CASSILAGGPTDTQYF.